Presented here are 23 T cell receptor beta chains from one specimen sequenced in a study of blood T cell repertoires in COVID-19. Repertoires were generated with immunoSEQ multiplex PCR, while TCRdb's copy carries only in-frame clones and drops some. The repertoire holds under 250,000 clones, with approximately 86% as singletons. The sequencing input was peripheral blood. The receptors originated from a woman aged 55-70 years who had recovered from COVID-19.

V is TRBV21-1 and J is TRBJ2-5; TRBD1, the table's D call, was not compared with the DNA. TRBV21-1 is listed as a pseudogene. The CDR3 totals 14 residues. The chain's CDR3 is CASTGTGGSETQYF. The CDR3 nucleotides read TGTGCCAGCACCGGGACAGGGGGCTCGGAGACCCAGTACTTC.

V is TRBV19 and J is TRBJ1-2; 8 bases agree with TRBD1. V shed 6 bases and J 5 bases; nucleotides not matched to a gene: 11. The CDR3 consists of 15 residues. Germline V CDR1 and CDR2: LNHDA, SQIVND (reference sequence). The CDR3 loop reads CASSLTGTGHYGYTF. CDR3 sequence (DNA): TGTGCCAGTAGCCTCACCGGGACAGGACATTATGGCTACACCTTC.

The genes are TRBV5-4 and TRBJ1-2; D remains ambiguous. This CDR3 is built from 15 residues. Deletions cut 0 bases from V and 0 bases from J, with 9 bases between. Germline CDR1 is SGHNT and CDR2 is YYREEE (reference sequence). The CDR3 bases are TGTGCCAGCAGCTTGGATCCGGTTACTAACTATGGCTACACCTTC. This codes for CASSLDPVTNYGYTF.

The chain links TRBV2 to TRBJ1-5, with D perhaps TRBD1 (6 bases). V gave up 7 bases and J gave up 7 bases, with 14 bases separating them. The CDR3 loop spans 13 amino acids. In germline, CDR1 is SNHLY, CDR2 FYNNEI. Written as DNA, the CDR3 is TGTGCCAGCACCCCAGGGGTGGCCCAGCCCCAGCATTTT. This encodes CASTPGVAQPQHF.

In this sample, this clone turned up once. The chain links TRBV3-1 (or the pseudogene TRBV3-2) to TRBJ2-3; D is perhaps TRBD2 (5 bases). Germline V gene lookup returns CDR1 LGHDT and CDR2 YNNKEL (reference sequence). The CDR3 length is 14 residues. V lost 1 base to trimming and J lost 1 base, with 6 bases between them. This chain's CDR3 is CASSQGAGTDTQYF. Written as DNA, the CDR3 is TGTGCCAGCAGCCAAGGAGCGGGCACAGATACGCAGTATTTT.

The J gene is TRBJ1-6, the V gene TRBV9, with a possible D match to TRBD1 (5 bases). CDR1 is SGDLS and CDR2 is YYNGEE in the germline V gene. The CDR3 totals 14 residues. Deletions cut 0 bases from V and 10 bases from J, with 11 bases between. The CDR3: CASSVVVGGSPLHF. Here the CDR3 DNA reads TGTGCCAGCAGCGTAGTTGTTGGGGGGTCACCCCTCCACTTT. The variable domain in full, completed from reference TRBV9 and TRBJ1-6, reads DSGVTQTPKHLITATGQRVTLRCSPRSGDLSVYWYQQSLDQGLQFLIQYYNGEERAKGNILERFSAQQFPDLHSELNLSSLELGDSALYFCASSVVVGGSPLHFGNGTRLTVT.

This chain joins TRBV7-2 and TRBJ1-4; perhaps TRBD1 as D (6 bases). The germline CDR1 and CDR2 sequences are SGHTA and FQGNSA. The CDR3 runs to 17 residues. The V gene lost 5 bases and the J gene lost 7 bases, with 23 bases spanning the gap. The CDR3 is CASSPARTGSGREKLFF. The CDR3, as DNA: TGTGCCAGCAGCCCTGCGCGAACAGGGTCGGGTCGTGAAAAACTGTTTTTT.

CDR3 protein: CASSPGRGEKLFF. In DNA form, the CDR3 reads TGTGCCAGCTCACCCGGGCGGGGTGAAAAACTGTTTTTT. This rearrangement joins TRBV18 to TRBJ1-4; no clear D gene. The CDR3 extends over 13 amino acids. V was shortened by 3 bases and J by 7 bases, with 9 bases between the two germline ends. The germline CDR1 and CDR2 sequences are KGHSH and LQKENI.

The rearrangement links TRBV12-3 or TRBV12-4 to TRBJ1-1, with D perhaps matching TRBD1 (6 bases). V lost 7 bases and J 1 base, leaving 10 bases between the germline ends. This CDR3 has 13 amino acids. CDR3 in DNA: TGTGCCAGCACCCTGACAGGGAACACTGAAGCTTTCTTT. Protein product: CASTLTGNTEAFF.

The chain joins TRBV5-1 to TRBJ1-2, with TRBD1 matching 7 bases. Trimming cost V 0 bases and J 8 bases; bases outside gene matches: 16. Germline V gives CDR1 SGHRS, CDR2 YFSETQ. The CDR3 has 17 residues. For the CDR3, the DNA is TGCGCCAGCAGCTTGGTTTACACAGGGGCCGCACTTGGGGGCTACACCTTC. Its translation: CASSLVYTGAALGGYTF.

The J gene is TRBJ2-1, the V gene TRBV19, with TRBD2 matching 11 bases. This CDR3 contains 17 residues. V trimming: 5 bases; J trimming: 0 bases; junction bases outside the gene matches: 6. The germline V gene has CDR1 LNHDA and CDR2 SQIVND (reference sequence). In nucleotides, the CDR3 is TGTGCCAGTAGTGAGGACCTAGCGGGGGGCTCCTACAATGAGCAGTTCTTC. This translates into CASSEDLAGGSYNEQFF. Supplemented by reference TRBV19 and TRBJ2-1, the full variable domain reads DGGITQSPKYLFRKEGQNVTLSCEQNLNHDAMYWYRQDPGQGLRLIYYSQIVNDFQKGDIAEGYSVSREKKESFPLTVTSAQKNPTAFYLCASSEDLAGGSYNEQFFGPGTRLTVL.

The CDR3 loop reads CASSQVRGPGYTF. The CDR3 DNA follows: TGTGCCAGCAGCCAAGTGAGGGGGCCGGGCTACACCTTC. V usage is TRBV14 and J usage is TRBJ1-2; TRBD1 agrees at 7 bases. V lost 1 base to trimming and J lost 8 bases; unmatched junction nucleotides: 4. This CDR3 is built from 13 residues. Per the germline V gene, CDR1 is SGHDN and CDR2 is FVKESK.

The chain combines TRBV9 with TRBJ1-6; D perhaps matches TRBD1 (6 bases). This CDR3 comprises 14 residues. Trimming took off 4 bases at V and 5 bases at J, with 10 bases between the two ends. Germline CDR1 is SGDLS and CDR2 is YYNGEE. This CDR3 is CASSSRTDNSPLHF. The CDR3 nucleotides are TGTGCCAGCAGCTCCAGGACAGATAATTCACCCCTCCACTTT.

The chain has TRBV28 and TRBJ2-6; D possibly corresponds to TRBD2 (5 bases). This CDR3 is built from 14 residues. The ends were cut back, 7 bases at V and 0 bases at J, with 7 bases in the middle. Germline V gene sequence: CDR1 MDHEN, CDR2 SYDVKM. CDR3 loop: CASTGSSGANVLTF. CDR3 DNA: TGTGCCAGCACGGGGAGCTCTGGGGCCAACGTCCTGACTTTC.

This rearrangement joins TRBV19 to TRBJ2-1; the D gene is possibly TRBD2 (6 bases). Germline V gene lookup returns CDR1 LNHDA and CDR2 SQIVND (reference sequence). The CDR3 loop spans 15 amino acids. The V gene lost 3 bases and the J gene lost 5 bases, with 14 bases spanning the gap. The DNA for the CDR3 is TGTGCCAGTAGTATCGTAGCGGCCAATCACAATGAGCAGTTCTTC. Its protein product is CASSIVAANHNEQFF.

The chain employs TRBV28 and TRBJ1-4; 7 bases line up with TRBD1. CDR3 length: 16 amino acids. J was trimmed by 6 bases and V by 2 bases; bases with no gene match: 9. Germline values: CDR1 MDHEN, CDR2 SYDVKM. The DNA of the CDR3 is TGTGCCAGCAGTTTACCGCCAAGGGGGCGCGATGAAAAACTGTTTTTT. Its protein is CASSLPPRGRDEKLFF.

This clone appeared a single time. The V and J genes are TRBV6-1 and TRBJ2-7; 14 bases align to TRBD2. The germline V gene encodes CDR1 MNHNS and CDR2 SASEGT. The ends lost 4 bases at V and 0 bases at J; junction bases unmatched: 5. This CDR3 has 17 amino acids. As DNA, the CDR3 is TGTGCCAGCAGTGGGACTAGCGGGGGGCGCTTCTCCTACGAGCAGTACTTC. Its protein product is CASSGTSGGRFSYEQYF.

The genes are TRBV14 and TRBJ2-7; 8 nucleotides align to TRBD1. The CDR3 has 15 amino acids. Unmatched junction bases numbered 13, after V lost 6 bases and J lost 6 bases. CDR1 is SGHDN, CDR2 FVKESK, per germline. The CDR3 DNA is TGTGCCAGCAGTCGGGACAGGCATGAGGTCGGCGAGCAGTACTTC. It is translated as CASSRDRHEVGEQYF.

This chain connects TRBV27 to TRBJ1-2; 9 bases agree with TRBD1. With 6 bases clipped from V and 8 bases from J, the junction kept 10 bases outside the gene matches. Germline V gives CDR1 MNHEY, CDR2 SMNVEV (reference sequence). This CDR3 is 14 amino acids long. The CDR3: CASSPGTGFGGYTF. CDR3 nucleotide sequence: TGTGCCAGCAGCCCCGGGACAGGGTTTGGGGGCTACACCTTC.

The V gene is TRBV3-1 (or the pseudogene TRBV3-2), the J gene TRBJ1-3; weak D call: TRBD1 (5 bases). The germline CDR1 and CDR2 sequences are LGHDT and YNNKEL (reference sequence). This CDR3 region has 16 residues. V lost 4 bases to trimming and J lost 2 bases, with 15 bases between them. The CDR3 spells CASSPGGGEPGNTIYF. CDR3 in DNA: TGTGCCAGCAGCCCCGGCGGGGGGGAGCCTGGAAACACCATATATTTT.

In DNA form, the CDR3 reads TGTGCCAGCAGCTTAGGGGGACAGCATCTGGGAGAGACCCAGTACTTC. It specifies CASSLGGQHLGETQYF. The chain recombines TRBV7-9 with TRBJ2-5, with TRBD1 matching 7 bases. V was pared by 1 base and J by 4 bases, with 9 bases of the junction left unmatched. This CDR3 region has 16 residues. Per germline, CDR1 SEHNR and CDR2 FQNEAQ (reference sequence).

J is TRBJ2-5 and V is TRBV4-3, with 11 bases aligning to TRBD2. Trimming cost V 2 bases and J 5 bases; bases outside gene matches: 7. The germline V gene encodes CDR1 LGHNA and CDR2 YSLEER. This CDR3 region has 16 residues. As DNA, the CDR3 is TGCGCCAGCAGCCAATCACTAGCGGGGGTCGGGGAGACCCAGTACTTC. It specifies CASSQSLAGVGETQYF.

J is TRBJ2-7 and V is TRBV27; D is perhaps TRBD2 (5 bases). With 8 bases removed from V and 3 bases from J, the gap between germline ends came to 14 bases. The CDR3 extends over 13 amino acids. Germline V gives CDR1 MNHEY, CDR2 SMNVEV (reference sequence). CDR3 in amino acids: CASARGSNYEQYF. CDR3 nucleotide sequence: TGTGCCAGCGCCCGGGGATCGAACTACGAGCAGTACTTC.